This T cell receptor (beta chain) originates from a study of T cells after yellow fever vaccination. About the study: Fractions of low cell number were prepared using SMART-Seq v4 Ultra Low Input.

The study, taken as a whole, reports: Reappearance after the booster was observed for most primary-vaccination clones (96% CD4, over 70% CD8). Of the clonotypes, a small share occurred in both CD4 and CD8 compartments.

CDR1 and CDR2 (germline): MNHNY, SVGAGI (reference sequence). Trimming removed 2 bases from V and 5 bases from J; junction bases left unmatched: 11. The CDR3 totals 16 residues. A universal primer site and UMIs were added as TCR cDNA was made by 5'RACE template switching. TCRdb redid the calling of the 5' RACE reads with MiXCR, one entry per CDR3 protein. The sample shows some 300,000 distinct CDR3 sequences, around 8.6% of them seen only once. About this clonotype itself: Antigen specificity is unknown.

The TCR was taken from a young man who received the YFV17D yellow fever vaccine. The chain has TRBV6-6 and TRBJ2-7; 8 nucleotides match TRBD1. Here the sequenced sample was CD4+ T cells sorted from PBMCs, taken 5 days after the yellow fever booster vaccination. This CDR3 reads CASSYEPGTGDHEQYF. In DNA form, the CDR3 reads TGTGCCAGCAGTTACGAACCAGGGACAGGAGATCACGAGCAGTACTTC.